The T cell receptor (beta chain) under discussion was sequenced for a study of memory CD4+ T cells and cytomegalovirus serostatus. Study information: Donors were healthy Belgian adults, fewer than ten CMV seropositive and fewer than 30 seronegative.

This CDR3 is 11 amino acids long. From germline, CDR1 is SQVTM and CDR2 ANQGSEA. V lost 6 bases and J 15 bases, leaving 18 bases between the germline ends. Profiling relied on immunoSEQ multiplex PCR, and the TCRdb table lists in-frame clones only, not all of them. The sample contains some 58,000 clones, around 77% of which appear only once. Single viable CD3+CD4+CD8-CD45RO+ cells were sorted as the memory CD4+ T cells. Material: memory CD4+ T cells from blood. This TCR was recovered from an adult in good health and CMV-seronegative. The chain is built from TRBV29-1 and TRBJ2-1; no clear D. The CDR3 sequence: CSVRGGLALFF. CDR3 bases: TGCAGCGTCCGCGGCGGTCTTGCTCTGTTCTTC.